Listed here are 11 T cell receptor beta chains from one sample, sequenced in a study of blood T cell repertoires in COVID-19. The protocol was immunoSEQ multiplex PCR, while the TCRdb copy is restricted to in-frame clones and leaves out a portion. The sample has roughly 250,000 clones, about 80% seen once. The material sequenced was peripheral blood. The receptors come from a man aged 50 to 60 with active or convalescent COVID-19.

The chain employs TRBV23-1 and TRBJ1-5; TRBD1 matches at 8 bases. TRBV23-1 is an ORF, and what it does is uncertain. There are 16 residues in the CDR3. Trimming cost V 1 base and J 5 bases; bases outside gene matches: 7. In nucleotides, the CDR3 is TGCGCCAGCAGTCAATTTACCGGACAGGGATATCAGCCCCAGCATTTT. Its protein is CASSQFTGQGYQPQHF.

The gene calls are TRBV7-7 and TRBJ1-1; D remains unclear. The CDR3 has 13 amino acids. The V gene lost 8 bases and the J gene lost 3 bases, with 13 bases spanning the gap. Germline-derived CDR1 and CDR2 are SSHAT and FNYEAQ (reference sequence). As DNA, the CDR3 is TGTGCCAGCTCTCGGGAGAAGCACACTGAAGCTTTCTTT. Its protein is CASSREKHTEAFF.

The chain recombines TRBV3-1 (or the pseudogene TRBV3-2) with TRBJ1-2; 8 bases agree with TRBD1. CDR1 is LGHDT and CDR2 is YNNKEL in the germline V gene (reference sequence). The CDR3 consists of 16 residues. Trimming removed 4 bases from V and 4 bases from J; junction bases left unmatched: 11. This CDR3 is CASSPTDRAPFYGYTF. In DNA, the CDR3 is TGTGCCAGCAGCCCCACGGACAGGGCTCCCTTCTATGGCTACACCTTC.

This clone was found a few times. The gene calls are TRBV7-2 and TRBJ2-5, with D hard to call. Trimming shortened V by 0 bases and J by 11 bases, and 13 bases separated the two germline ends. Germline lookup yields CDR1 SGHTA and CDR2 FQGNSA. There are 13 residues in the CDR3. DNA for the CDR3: TGTGCCAGCAGCTTAGCGCTGGCAGGTCAACAGTACTTC. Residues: CASSLALAGQQYF.

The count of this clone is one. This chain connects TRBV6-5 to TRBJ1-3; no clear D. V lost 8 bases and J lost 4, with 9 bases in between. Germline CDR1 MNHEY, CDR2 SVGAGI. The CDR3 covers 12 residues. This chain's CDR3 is CASATLGNTIYF. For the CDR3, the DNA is TGTGCCAGCGCAACTTTAGGAAACACCATATATTTT.

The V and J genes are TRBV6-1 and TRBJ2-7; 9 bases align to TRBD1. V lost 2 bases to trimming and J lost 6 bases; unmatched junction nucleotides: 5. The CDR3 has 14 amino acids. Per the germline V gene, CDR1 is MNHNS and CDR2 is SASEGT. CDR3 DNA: TGTGCCAGCAGTGAACTACAGGGGGCCGGCGAGCAGTACTTC. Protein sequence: CASSELQGAGEQYF.

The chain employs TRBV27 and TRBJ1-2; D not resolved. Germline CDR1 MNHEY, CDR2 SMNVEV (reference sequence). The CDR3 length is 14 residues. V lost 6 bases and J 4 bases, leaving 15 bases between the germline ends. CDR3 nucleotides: TGTGCCAGCAGACTCGCGGGGATGGGCTATGGCTACACCTTC. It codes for CASRLAGMGYGYTF.

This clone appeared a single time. CDR3: CASSFEGRGLNSPLHF. CDR3 in DNA: TGTGCCAGCAGTTTTGAGGGCAGGGGCTTAAATTCACCCCTCCACTTT. The chain recombines TRBV28 with TRBJ1-6, with D possibly being TRBD1 (6 bases). Germline loops: CDR1 MDHEN, CDR2 SYDVKM. CDR3 length: 16 residues. Trimming took off 3 bases at V and 7 bases at J, with 16 bases between the two ends.

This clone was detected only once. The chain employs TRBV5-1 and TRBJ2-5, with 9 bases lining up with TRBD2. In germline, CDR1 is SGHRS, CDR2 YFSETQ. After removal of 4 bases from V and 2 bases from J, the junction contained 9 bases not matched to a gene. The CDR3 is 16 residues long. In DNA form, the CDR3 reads TGCGCCAGCAGCCCCATTGGGCGGGGGGGACAAGAGACCCAGTACTTC. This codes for CASSPIGRGGQETQYF.

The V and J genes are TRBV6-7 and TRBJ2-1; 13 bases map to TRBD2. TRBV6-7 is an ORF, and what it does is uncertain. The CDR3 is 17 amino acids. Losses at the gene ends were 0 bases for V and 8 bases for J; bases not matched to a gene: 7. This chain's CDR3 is CASSYSRTSGGRDEQFF. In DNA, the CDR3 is TGTGCCAGCAGTTACTCAAGGACTAGCGGGGGTCGGGATGAGCAGTTCTTC.

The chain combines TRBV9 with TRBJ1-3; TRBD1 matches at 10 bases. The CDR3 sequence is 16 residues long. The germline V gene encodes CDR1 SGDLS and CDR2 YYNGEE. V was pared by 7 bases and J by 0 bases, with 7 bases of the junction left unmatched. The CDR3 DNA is TGTGCCAGCCTGGAGAGGACAGGGGGCTCTGGAAACACCATATATTTT. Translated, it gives CASLERTGGSGNTIYF.